This T cell receptor beta chain was found in a study of T cells in Graves' hyperthyroidism and ophthalmopathy. Whole-study findings and limits: Most clonotypes that expanded in the thyroid above 0.001 also showed up in blood.

RNA transcripts were the template for amplifying TCR beta CDR3 regions. The TCR CDR3 was amplified in a first-round RT-PCR using the HTBI primer set. TCRdb re-called the multiplex PCR reads through MiXCR, storing one row per CDR3 protein. This table has 730,000 or so distinct CDR3 sequences, roughly 20% appearing once. The V gene lost 5 bases and the J gene lost 0 bases, with 18 bases spanning the gap. This CDR3 is built from 17 residues. CDR1 is MNHNS and CDR2 is SASEGT in the germline V gene. For this clonotype: Its antigen is not identified.

This receptor was identified in a woman aged 45-60 years with Graves' hyperthyroidism that later progressed to Graves' ophthalmopathy. This chain links TRBV6-1 with TRBJ2-3; tentatively, D is TRBD2 (5 bases). Sequencing was done on a sample of blood. The DNA of the CDR3 is TGTGCCAGCAGTCCCATCCTTGGGCGGGCTAGCACAGATACGCAGTATTTT. Translated: CASSPILGRASTDTQYF.